This T cell receptor beta chain is from a study of cytomegalovirus exposure and HLA in healthy donors. Donors consisted of healthy bone marrow donors. Study-level points and caveats: Researchers reported in a later analysis that a missense DCLRE1C variant was tied to TCR beta V- and J-gene trimming. It was reported that the classifier diagnosed cytomegalovirus status with high specificity and sensitivity in both the original and validation cohorts. Judged likely to be a sequencing artifact was a cluster of highly shared sequence variants.

PCR employed 60 Vbeta and 13 Jbeta primers. Assay: immunoSEQ multiplex PCR; the TCRdb copy retains only in-frame clones and omits some. The repertoire holds about 130,000 clones, with 9.7% as singletons. In regard to this clone: Its antigen is currently unknown.

Input material: PBMCs. The TCR was taken from a man in his fifties in good health and CMV-seronegative.

Here the CDR3 DNA reads TGTGCCTGGAGTGTGCAGATCCAAGAGACCCAGTACTTC. Amino acid sequence: CAWSVQIQETQYF. This rearrangement joins TRBV30 to TRBJ2-5; D call uncertain. The ends were cut back, 0 bases at V and 1 base at J, with 6 bases in the middle. The CDR3 extends over 13 amino acids. CDR1 GTSNPN and CDR2 SVGIG come from the germline V gene (reference sequence).